Listed below are T cell receptor beta chains from one sample, sequenced in a study of cytomegalovirus exposure and HLA in healthy donors. TCRdb's copy holds only in-frame clones and misses some; the assay was immunoSEQ multiplex PCR. Found here are 100,000 to 150,000 clones, 65% to 80% of them singletons; the top ten hold just over 1%. Specimen: PBMCs. All receptors come from a human donor in good health. Both conserved end residues are part of each CDR3. A D gene is named only where the DNA matches it firmly. Some rows have no size entry. The others give once, few or many, or a class for an expanded clone.

abundance: -
d_gene: TRBD2
len: 14
v_gene: TRBV7-2
j_gene: TRBJ2-7
CDR3aa: CASSPSGGPYEQYF
CDR3nt: TGTGCCAGCAGTCCTAGCGGGGGGCCCTACGAGCAGTACTTC

abundance: -
d_gene: -
len: 12
v_gene: TRBV7-9
j_gene: TRBJ1-1
CDR3aa: CSSSLGGGEAFF
CDR3nt: TGTTCCAGCAGCTTAGGCGGGGGGGAAGCTTTCTTT

abundance: -
d_gene: TRBD2
len: 15
v_gene: TRBV29-1
j_gene: TRBJ2-2
CDR3aa: CSVRLAGGPAGELFF
CDR3nt: TGCAGCGTCCGCCTAGCGGGGGGGCCCGCCGGGGAGCTGTTTTTT

abundance: -
d_gene: -
len: 15
v_gene: TRBV6-5
j_gene: TRBJ1-2
CDR3aa: CASRRYPESNYGYTF
CDR3nt: TGTGCCAGCAGGAGATACCCCGAGTCTAACTATGGCTACACCTTC

abundance: -
d_gene: -
len: 17
v_gene: TRBV10-3
j_gene: TRBJ1-1
CDR3aa: CAISASRGGSLNTEAFF
CDR3nt: TGTGCCATCAGTGCTAGTCGGGGAGGGAGCCTAAACACTGAAGCTTTCTTT

abundance: -
d_gene: TRBD1
len: 18
v_gene: TRBV2
j_gene: TRBJ2-7
CDR3aa: CASSGIKGQVPKRHEQYF
CDR3nt: TGTGCCAGCAGCGGCATAAAGGGACAGGTTCCAAAAAGACACGAGCAGTACTTC

abundance: -
d_gene: TRBD1
len: 16
v_gene: TRBV5-1
j_gene: TRBJ1-1
CDR3aa: CASSSVGGIGVPEAFF
CDR3nt: TGCGCCAGCAGCTCGGTAGGGGGCATTGGAGTACCCGAAGCTTTCTTT

abundance: few
d_gene: -
len: 14
v_gene: TRBV4-2
j_gene: TRBJ1-5
CDR3aa: CASSQGTGNQPQHF
CDR3nt: TGTGCCAGCAGCCAAGGGACGGGGAATCAGCCCCAGCATTTT

abundance: -
d_gene: -
len: 16
v_gene: TRBV11-2
j_gene: TRBJ1-4
CDR3aa: CASRPIAGKTNEKLFF
CDR3nt: TGTGCCAGCAGACCAATTGCAGGAAAAACTAATGAAAAACTGTTTTTT

abundance: -
d_gene: TRBD1
len: 19
v_gene: TRBV15
j_gene: TRBJ2-6
CDR3aa: CATSPHGSGGDSGANVLTF
CDR3nt: TGTGCCACCAGCCCCCACGGGTCAGGGGGAGACTCTGGGGCCAACGTCCTGACTTTC

abundance: -
d_gene: -
len: 16
v_gene: TRBV9
j_gene: TRBJ1-3
CDR3aa: CASSVVGGDSGNTIYF
CDR3nt: TGTGCCAGCAGCGTAGTTGGAGGGGACTCTGGAAACACCATATATTTT

abundance: -
d_gene: -
len: 14
v_gene: TRBV7-9
j_gene: TRBJ2-3
CDR3aa: CASTGLTLADTQYF
CDR3nt: TGTGCCAGCACAGGACTAACGCTCGCAGATACGCAGTATTTT

abundance: once
d_gene: -
len: 13
v_gene: TRBV11-2
j_gene: TRBJ2-7
CDR3aa: CASSPGQSYEQYF
CDR3nt: TGTGCCAGCAGTCCCGGACAGTCCTACGAGCAGTACTTC

abundance: -
d_gene: -
len: 15
v_gene: TRBV19
j_gene: TRBJ1-1
CDR3aa: CASSPRLGLDTEAFF
CDR3nt: TGTGCCAGTAGTCCGCGTCTTGGGCTGGACACTGAAGCTTTCTTT

abundance: -
d_gene: -
len: 16
v_gene: TRBV4-1
j_gene: TRBJ1-3
CDR3aa: CASSHLSARARNTIYF
CDR3nt: TGCGCCAGCAGCCATTTGTCGGCCAGGGCACGAAACACCATATATTTT

abundance: -
d_gene: TRBD2
len: 15
v_gene: TRBV27
j_gene: TRBJ2-7
CDR3aa: CASSLGSGGSYEQYF
CDR3nt: TGTGCCAGCAGTTTAGGGAGCGGGGGGTCCTACGAGCAGTACTTC

abundance: -
d_gene: TRBD1
len: 15
v_gene: TRBV6-1
j_gene: TRBJ2-5
CDR3aa: CASSEGMGQAETQYF
CDR3nt: TGTGCCAGCAGTGAAGGAATGGGACAGGCAGAGACCCAGTACTTC

abundance: -
d_gene: -
len: 13
v_gene: TRBV6-5
j_gene: TRBJ2-7
CDR3aa: CASSYTAGYEQYF
CDR3nt: TGTGCCAGCAGTTACACGGCAGGCTACGAGCAGTACTTC

abundance: -
d_gene: -
len: 14
v_gene: TRBV28
j_gene: TRBJ2-7
CDR3aa: CASSSGQQAYEQYF
CDR3nt: TGTGCCAGCTCTTCTGGACAGCAAGCCTACGAGCAGTACTTC

abundance: few
d_gene: -
len: 16
v_gene: TRBV9
j_gene: TRBJ1-1
CDR3aa: CASSVGEARLNTEAFF
CDR3nt: TGTGCCAGCAGCGTAGGAGAGGCCAGACTGAACACTGAAGCTTTCTTT